This T cell receptor (beta chain) emerged from a study of siplizumab effects on memory and regulatory T cells. A remark on this clone: The antigen remains undetermined.

Germline loops: CDR1 LNHDA, CDR2 SQIVND (reference sequence). Trimming at V came to 1 base and at J to 5 bases, leaving 4 bases not matched to a gene. The CDR3 is made up of 15 amino acids. Study observations and caveats: Just a small share of alloreactive clones was traced back to unstimulated subsets. Fewer alloreactive sequences mapped to unstimulated CD4+ memory cells under siplizumab. The authors could not assign a naive or memory phenotype to roughly 75-97% of proliferating CD4+ or CD8+ clones.

Assaying covered about 99,000 TCR templates per sample. The protocol was immunoSEQ multiplex PCR, while the TCRdb copy is restricted to in-frame clones and leaves out a portion. This sample has roughly 70,000 clones, with 90% to 95% found just once. The source is a human donor in good health. The specimen sequenced was CD8+ T cells sorted from blood. This chain connects TRBV19 to TRBJ2-2, with 7 bases that match TRBD1. Here the CDR3 reads CASSIVLRGTGELFF. For the CDR3, the DNA is TGTGCCAGTAGTATAGTCCTCAGGGGGACCGGGGAGCTGTTTTTT. Looking up the rest from reference TRBV19 and TRBJ2-2 gives the full variable domain: DGGITQSPKYLFRKEGQNVTLSCEQNLNHDAMYWYRQDPGQGLRLIYYSQIVNDFQKGDIAEGYSVSREKKESFPLTVTSAQKNPTAFYLCASSIVLRGTGELFFGEGSRLTVL.